The T cell receptor beta chain under discussion was sequenced for a study of shared clonotypes between healthy human individuals. General study results and limits: Rarefaction revealed incomplete sorted-subset sequencing despite large depth.

This CDR3 has 15 residues. CDR1 is SGHRS and CDR2 is YFSETQ in the germline V gene. The germline V and J ends were trimmed by 0 bases and 6 bases, with 13 bases remaining between them. In this sample, this clone turned up once. Its antigen is unknown. Genomic DNA (from each subset) was split evenly across several immunoSEQ plates. Here immunoSEQ multiplex PCR was the method, and the copy in TCRdb shows in-frame clones only, minus some. The sample lists about a million clones, approximately 77% seen once, with roughly 0.83% in the top ten. The sequencing input was memory CD4+ T cells from PBMCs. Subset denoted: CD45RA-negative fraction. This chain connects TRBV5-1 to TRBJ1-5; perhaps TRBD1 as D (5 bases). The sequence derives from a man younger than 35 in good health. Some clones in this sample may be carry-over from other donors' samples. The CDR3 protein is CASSLVGDSSQPQHF. Written as DNA, the CDR3 is TGCGCCAGCAGCTTGGTAGGGGACTCCAGTCAGCCCCAGCATTTT.